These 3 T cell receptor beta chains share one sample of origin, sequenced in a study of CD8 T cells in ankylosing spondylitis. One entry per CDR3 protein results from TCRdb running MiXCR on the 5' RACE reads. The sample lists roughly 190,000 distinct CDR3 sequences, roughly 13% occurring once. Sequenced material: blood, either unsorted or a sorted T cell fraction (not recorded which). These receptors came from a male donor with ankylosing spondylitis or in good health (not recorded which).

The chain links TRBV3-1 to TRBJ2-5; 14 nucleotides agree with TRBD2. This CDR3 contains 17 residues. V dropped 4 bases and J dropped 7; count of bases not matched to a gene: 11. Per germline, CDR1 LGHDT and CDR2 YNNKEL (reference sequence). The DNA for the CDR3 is TGTGCCAGCAGCCTAACATCCGGGACTAGCGGGAGAACGACCCAGTACTTC. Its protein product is CASSLTSGTSGRTTQYF.

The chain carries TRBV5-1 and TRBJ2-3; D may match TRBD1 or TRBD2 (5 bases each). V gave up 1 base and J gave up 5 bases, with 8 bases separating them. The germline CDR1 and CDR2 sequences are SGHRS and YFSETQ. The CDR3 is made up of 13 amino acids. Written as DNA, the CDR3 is TGCGCCAGCAGCTTGAGTGGGGGAGATACGCAGTATTTT. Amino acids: CASSLSGGDTQYF. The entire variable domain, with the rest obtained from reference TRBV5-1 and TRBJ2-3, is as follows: KAGVTQTPRYLIKTRGQQVTLSCSPISGHRSVSWYQQTPGQGLQFLFEYFSETQRNKGNFPGRFSGRQFSNSRSEMNVSTLELGDSALYLCASSLSGGDTQYFGPGTRLTVL.

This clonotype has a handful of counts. CDR3 in DNA: TGTGCCAGCAGTTTATTAGGCGAGGCCTACGAGCAGTACTTC. Encoded protein: CASSLLGEAYEQYF. The chain has TRBV27 and TRBJ2-7, with no clear D. V was clipped by 1 base and J by 2 bases, with 9 bases between them. Germline CDR1 and CDR2: MNHEY and SMNVEV (reference sequence). The CDR3 loop spans 14 amino acids.